A selection of T cell receptor beta chains follows, all from one sample in a study of cytomegalovirus exposure and HLA in healthy donors. The repertoire was sequenced with immunoSEQ multiplex PCR; TCRdb's copy has only in-frame clones and lacks some. The sample lists around 140,000 clones, 78% occurring once. The material sequenced was PBMCs. Source of these receptors: a woman in her late teens or twenties in good health and CMV-seropositive. CDR3s include the opening cysteine and the closing phenylalanine or tryptophan. The D gene is left open where the match is weak. Only some rows state a clone size, as once, few, many or a class for expanded clones.

>TRBD1|.|TRBV2|TRBJ2-1
TGTGCCAGCACCGAACGAACAGGGGGGTATGAGCAGTTCTTC
CASTERTGGYEQFF
>TRBD1|few|TRBV2|TRBJ1-1
TGTGCCAGCAGTCTGGGACAGCAGAACACTGAAGCTTTCTTT
CASSLGQQNTEAFF
>.|.|TRBV2|TRBJ2-2
TGTGCCAGCAGTGGGGACGGGGGAAACACCGGGGAGCTGTTTTTT
CASSGDGGNTGELFF
>TRBD1|.|TRBV5-1|TRBJ2-1
TGCGCCAGCAGCTTCGGGACAGGGGAGGTCAATGAGCAGTTCTTC
CASSFGTGEVNEQFF
>TRBD1|once|TRBV5-6|TRBJ1-3
TGTGCCAGCAGTCCCGGACAGGGATGGAGCTCTGGAAACACCATATATTTT
CASSPGQGWSSGNTIYF
>.|.|TRBV28|TRBJ1-1
TGTGCCAGCAGCTACCCCGGGTTCCCTGAAGCTTTCTTT
CASSYPGFPEAFF
>TRBD1|.|TRBV27|TRBJ1-2
TGTGCCAGCAGTTTCAGGGACAGGGACTATGGCTACACCTTC
CASSFRDRDYGYTF
>TRBD2|.|TRBV5-5|TRBJ2-3
TGTGCCAGCAGCCCTCTTCTAGCGGGGGGAACAGATACGCAGTATTTT
CASSPLLAGGTDTQYF
>.|.|TRBV5-1|TRBJ1-5
TGCGCCAGCAGCCTAGGGCCCCAACGGGGTAATCAGCCCCAGCATTTT
CASSLGPQRGNQPQHF
>.|.|TRBV11-2|TRBJ2-5
TGTGCCAGCAGCCGGGAGGGGGCTGGGGTGGAGACCCAGTACTTC
CASSREGAGVETQYF
>.|.|TRBV6-5|TRBJ2-2
TGTGCCAGCACCCCAGGGCAGGCGAACACCGGGGAGCTGTTTTTT
CASTPGQANTGELFF
>.|.|TRBV29-1|TRBJ1-1
TGCAGCGTTGAAGAGGGGGGGGCGATGACTGAAGCTTTCTTT
CSVEEGGAMTEAFF
>.|.|TRBV19|TRBJ1-1
TGTGCCAGTAGTATCCCTTCCGGGGAAGCTTTCTTT
CASSIPSGEAFF
>TRBD1|.|TRBV19|TRBJ2-3
TGTGCCAGTAGTATCGGCCGTCGACCCCGTGCAGGGGGTACAGATACGCAGTATTTT
CASSIGRRPRAGGTDTQYF
>TRBD1|.|TRBV19|TRBJ1-6
TGTGCCAGTAACTACGACAGGGTCGGCTCACCCCTCCACTTT
CASNYDRVGSPLHF
>.|few|TRBV5-6|TRBJ1-1
TGTGCCAGCAGCTTTCAGGGGAACACTGAAGCTTTCTTT
CASSFQGNTEAFF
>.|.|TRBV10-2|TRBJ2-2
TGCGCCAGCAGTGAGGCAGGATTCAACGGGGAGCTGTTTTTT
CASSEAGFNGELFF
>.|.|TRBV6-1|TRBJ2-2
TGTGCCAGCAGTGCTCATAAGGGAGTGGCGAACACCGGGGAGCTGTTTTTT
CASSAHKGVANTGELFF
>.|few|TRBV7-6|TRBJ2-3
TGTGCCAGCGCCAGGGTTTCAGATACGCAGTATTTT
CASARVSDTQYF
>TRBD1|.|TRBV6-1|TRBJ1-1
TGTGCCAGCAGAAAAGAACAGGGGGCAGGGACTGAAGCTTTCTTT
CASRKEQGAGTEAFF
>.|.|TRBV6-1|TRBJ2-1
TGTGCCAGCAGTGAACTGCAGGGCTCCTACAATGAGCAGTTCTTC
CASSELQGSYNEQFF
>TRBD1|.|TRBV7-2|TRBJ1-4
TGTGCCAGCAGCTTAGGTTATAGGACAGGGGTTAATGAAAAACTGTTTTTT
CASSLGYRTGVNEKLFF